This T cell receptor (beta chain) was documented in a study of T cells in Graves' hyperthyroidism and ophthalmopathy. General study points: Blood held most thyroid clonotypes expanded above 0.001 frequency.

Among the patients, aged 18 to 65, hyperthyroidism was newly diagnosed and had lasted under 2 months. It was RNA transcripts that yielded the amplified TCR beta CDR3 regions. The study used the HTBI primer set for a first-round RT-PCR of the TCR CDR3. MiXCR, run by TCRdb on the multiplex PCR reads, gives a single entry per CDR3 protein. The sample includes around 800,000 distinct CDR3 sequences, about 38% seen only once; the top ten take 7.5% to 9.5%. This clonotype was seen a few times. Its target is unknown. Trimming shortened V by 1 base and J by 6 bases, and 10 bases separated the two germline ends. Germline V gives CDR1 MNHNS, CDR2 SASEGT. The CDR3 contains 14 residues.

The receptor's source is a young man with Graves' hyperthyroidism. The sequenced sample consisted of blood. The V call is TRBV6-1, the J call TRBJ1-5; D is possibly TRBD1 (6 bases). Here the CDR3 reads CASSEGQARQPQHF. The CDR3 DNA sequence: TGTGCCAGCAGTGAAGGACAGGCTCGTCAGCCCCAGCATTTT.